What follows are 19 T cell receptor beta chains derived from one specimen sequenced in a study of cytomegalovirus exposure and HLA in healthy donors. Amplification used 60 Vbeta primers and 13 Jbeta primers. Assay used: immunoSEQ multiplex PCR; TCRdb lists only in-frame clones, some missing. The sample yields about 77,000 clones, around 84% seen once. The sequenced sample consisted of PBMCs. Source of these receptors: a man aged 35 to 55 in good health and CMV-seronegative.

The chain recombines TRBV7-9 with TRBJ1-2, with D hard to call. This CDR3 comprises 14 residues. The germline gives CDR1 SEHNR, CDR2 FQNEAQ (reference sequence). The ends were cut back, 5 bases at V and 5 bases at J, with 15 bases in the middle. DNA for the CDR3: TGTGCCAGCAGCCTCCCCGGGGTGCGGTATGGCTACACCTTC. Translation gives CASSLPGVRYGYTF.

This chain links TRBV11-3 with TRBJ2-2, with 13 bases matching TRBD2. The germline CDR1 and CDR2 sequences are SGHNT and YENEEA. The CDR3 runs to 19 residues. After removal of 6 bases from V and 0 bases from J, the junction contained 10 bases not matched to a gene. CDR3: CASSSRRTSGSPNTGELFF. CDR3 bases: TGTGCCAGCAGTTCACGCCGGACTAGCGGGAGTCCGAACACCGGGGAGCTGTTTTTT.

This rearrangement joins TRBV9 to TRBJ2-7; 7 nucleotides match TRBD1. The germline V gene encodes CDR1 SGDLS and CDR2 YYNGEE. The length of the CDR3 is 14 residues. Trimming cost V 0 bases and J 6 bases; bases outside gene matches: 6. The chain's CDR3 is CASSVGQGVGEQYF. The CDR3 bases are TGTGCCAGCAGCGTAGGACAGGGAGTTGGCGAGCAGTACTTC.

This chain joins TRBV13 and TRBJ2-2, with 13 bases that match TRBD2. The germline gives CDR1 PRHDT, CDR2 FYEKMQ (reference sequence). The CDR3 length is 17 residues. The trim removed 2 bases at V and 6 bases at J, leaving 6 bases unmatched. CDR3 loop: CASSLTTSGRTPGELFF. Here the CDR3 DNA reads TGTGCCAGCAGCTTAACGACTAGCGGGAGGACACCCGGGGAGCTGTTTTTT.

J is TRBJ2-5 and V is TRBV7-9; D not resolved. CDR3 size: 14 residues. CDR1 and CDR2 (germline): SEHNR, FQNEAQ (reference sequence). V lost 2 bases, J lost 7 bases, and 14 bases lay in between. The CDR3 DNA follows: TGTGCCAGCAGCTTAAACAGCCCCGATGGGACCCAGTACTTC. It yields the protein CASSLNSPDGTQYF.

The rearrangement joins TRBV2 to TRBJ1-1; 9 positions match TRBD1. The CDR3 runs to 15 residues. Germline values: CDR1 SNHLY, CDR2 FYNNEI. Germline trimming cut 6 bases from V and 0 bases from J; bases unmatched to any gene: 5. CDR3 in DNA: TGTGCCAGCAGGGCTAGGACAGGGGTGAACACTGAAGCTTTCTTT. The encoded protein is CASRARTGVNTEAFF.

V gene TRBV30 combines with J gene TRBJ2-3; TRBD1 matches at 10 bases. Germline loops: CDR1 GTSNPN, CDR2 SVGIG (reference sequence). V gave up 3 bases and J gave up 8 bases; unmatched junction bases: 8. This CDR3 spans 14 amino acids. The CDR3 DNA sequence: TGTGCCTGGAGGAAGACAGGGGGCTCCGGTACGCAGTATTTT. Protein: CAWRKTGGSGTQYF.

The chain combines TRBV19 with TRBJ2-7; D remains ambiguous. This CDR3 region has 15 residues. CDR1 LNHDA and CDR2 SQIVND come from the germline V gene (reference sequence). V lost 3 bases and J 6 bases, leaving 18 bases between the germline ends. For the CDR3, the DNA is TGTGCCAGTAGTATTCGGAACCAAGGCTCGGGCGAGCAGTACTTC. It translates to CASSIRNQGSGEQYF.

This clone appeared once. The chain carries TRBV19 and TRBJ2-7, with 8 nucleotides matching TRBD1. Losses at the gene ends were 4 bases for V and 2 bases for J; bases not matched to a gene: 10. This CDR3 comprises 16 residues. CDR1 LNHDA and CDR2 SQIVND come from the germline V gene (reference sequence). Here the CDR3 DNA reads TGTGCCAGTAGTACTCTTCCGGACAGGGCTACCTACGAGCAGTACTTC. Protein product: CASSTLPDRATYEQYF.

The chain carries TRBV6-1 and TRBJ1-1; D possibly corresponds to TRBD1 (5 bases). The CDR3 is made up of 14 amino acids. Trimming cost V 4 bases and J 3 bases, with 12 bases left between them. The germline gives CDR1 MNHNS, CDR2 SASEGT. The CDR3 sequence is CASSAIGGDTEAFF. The DNA for the CDR3 is TGTGCCAGCAGTGCCATCGGGGGTGACACTGAAGCTTTCTTT.

This clone was recorded a few times. The CDR3: CASSKALRGLAGNEQYF. CDR3 in DNA: TGTGCCAGCAGCAAAGCGCTTAGGGGACTAGCGGGAAACGAGCAGTACTTC. The genes are TRBV21-1 and TRBJ2-5; TRBD2 is taken as the D call from the table, unchecked against the DNA. The J call is doubtful: the DNA matches TRBJ2-7 better. TRBV21-1 is assigned pseudogene status. The CDR3 loop spans 17 amino acids.

The chain links TRBV20-1 to TRBJ2-7, with no clear D. The CDR3 has 11 amino acids. CDR1 and CDR2 (germline): DFQATT, SNEGSKA (reference sequence). V dropped 3 bases and J dropped 4 bases, with 7 bases sitting between them. The CDR3 reads CSASSGYEQYF. The DNA for the CDR3 is TGCAGTGCTAGTTCCGGTTACGAGCAGTACTTC.

The sample holds a few counts of this clone. The chain joins TRBV5-1 to TRBJ2-3; 8 bases fit TRBD2. V shed 3 bases and J 5 bases; nucleotides not matched to a gene: 11. This CDR3 is built from 16 residues. Germline-derived CDR1 and CDR2 are SGHRS and YFSETQ. In DNA, the CDR3 is TGCGCCAGCAGCTGGTACACTAGCGGCCGCGGAGATACGCAGTATTTT. This sequence encodes CASSWYTSGRGDTQYF. The full variable domain, with the rest looked up from reference TRBV5-1 and TRBJ2-3, is KAGVTQTPRYLIKTRGQQVTLSCSPISGHRSVSWYQQTPGQGLQFLFEYFSETQRNKGNFPGRFSGRQFSNSRSEMNVSTLELGDSALYLCASSWYTSGRGDTQYFGPGTRLTVL.

The chain joins TRBV5-6 to TRBJ1-5; weak D call: TRBD1 (5 bases). The ends were cut back, 3 bases at V and 2 bases at J, with 9 bases in the middle. The CDR3 spans 14 residues. CDR1 SGHDT and CDR2 YYEEEE come from the germline V gene. Here the CDR3 DNA reads TGTGCCAGCAGCTGGGGCCCTGGCAATCAGCCCCAGCATTTT. Translation: CASSWGPGNQPQHF.

The table lists this clone with a few counts. This chain links TRBV5-5 with TRBJ1-5; TRBD1 agrees at 9 bases. The V gene end was trimmed by 4 bases and the J gene end by 7 bases; junction bases not matched to a gene: 18. The CDR3 runs 18 residues. CDR1 and CDR2 from the germline V gene are SGHKS and YYEKEE (reference sequence). The DNA of the CDR3 is TGTGCCAGCAGCCTGGTACCGTACGAGACAGGGGGGCTGCAGCCCCAGCATTTT. It translates to CASSLVPYETGGLQPQHF.

This chain uses TRBV19 with TRBJ2-2; 8 positions agree with TRBD2. Germline lookup yields CDR1 LNHDA and CDR2 SQIVND (reference sequence). The V and J ends lost 3 bases and 0 bases, in that order; junction bases with no gene match: 6. This CDR3 has 17 residues. DNA for the CDR3: TGTGCCAGTAGTATGGGCCTAGCGGGCCCGAACACCGGGGAGCTGTTTTTT. This translates into CASSMGLAGPNTGELFF.

The chain carries TRBV28 and TRBJ1-1, with D unclear. V lost 5 bases to trimming and J lost 0 bases, with 13 bases between them. Germline lookup yields CDR1 MDHEN and CDR2 SYDVKM. This CDR3 comprises 15 residues. In nucleotides, the CDR3 is TGTGCCAGCAGTAAAACAAAGAAAATGAACACTGAAGCTTTCTTT. Translating gives CASSKTKKMNTEAFF.

The genes are TRBV10-1 and TRBJ2-7; D may be TRBD2 (7 bases). This CDR3 comprises 16 residues. The germline V gene encodes CDR1 WNHNN and CDR2 SYGVQD (reference sequence). V was shortened by 3 bases and J by 2 bases, with 17 bases between the two germline ends. CDR3 protein: CASSENGGRGTYEQYF. The CDR3 coding sequence is TGCGCCAGCAGTGAAAATGGGGGGAGGGGGACCTACGAGCAGTACTTC.

The chain links TRBV5-1 to TRBJ2-2; TRBD2 matches 7 bases. Looked up from germline, CDR1 is SGHRS and CDR2 is YFSETQ. The trim removed 2 bases at V and 2 bases at J, leaving 6 bases unmatched. The CDR3 runs 16 residues. CDR3 sequence (DNA): TGCGCCAGCAGCTTAGACTTAGCGGGTAACACCGGGGAGCTGTTTTTT. It codes for CASSLDLAGNTGELFF.